The clone carrying this T cell receptor beta chain was counted once. Its specificity is unknown. V was clipped by 3 bases and J by 4 bases; unmatched bases: 8. This CDR3 has 15 residues. Germline lookup yields CDR1 SGHVS and CDR2 FNYEAQ. The entry originates in a study of CD8+ T cells in alopecia areata. Across the whole study: For the treated group, dosing was oral tofacitinib at 5 to 10 mg twice daily.

It was from alopecia areata patients that lesional scalp punch biopsies and peripheral blood were collected. Regarding the study as a whole: Greater clonality was observed in lesional scalp samples, especially alopecia totalis/universalis, versus normal scalp.

RNA was extracted and reverse transcribed into cDNA as the sequencing template. The protocol was immunoSEQ multiplex PCR, while the TCRdb copy is restricted to in-frame clones and leaves out a portion. The sample contains approximately 11,000 clones, roughly three fifths of which appear only once. The V gene is TRBV7-6, the J gene TRBJ2-5; 7 positions match TRBD1. This sequence originates from a human donor with alopecia areata. Material: skin, obtained at week 0. CDR3 in amino acids: CASSFQTGSGETQYF. CDR3 coding DNA: TGTGCCAGCAGCTTCCAGACAGGGTCCGGAGAGACCCAGTACTTC. Full variable domain (outside the CDR3, taken from reference TRBV7-6 and TRBJ2-5): GAGVSQSPRYKVTKRGQDVALRCDPISGHVSLYWYRQALGQGPEFLTYFNYEAQQDKSGLPNDRFSAERPEGSISTLTIQRTEQRDSAMYRCASSFQTGSGETQYFGPGTRLLVL.